The text below deals with one TCR beta chain. The target antigen is unknown. V lost 5 bases and J lost 3, with 9 bases in between. The CDR3 sequence is 13 residues long. CDR1 SGDLS and CDR2 YYNGEE come from the germline V gene. These data come from a study of OX40 agonist ivuxolimab in advanced cancers. Looking at the study overall: With ivuxolimab, an agonistic anti-OX40 (CD134) antibody, patients were treated.

Repertoires were generated with immunoSEQ multiplex PCR, while TCRdb's copy carries only in-frame clones and drops some. The table shows about 79,000 clones, with about 90% occurring only once. Findings of the study overall: Researchers report that CD8+ T cells had, on average, more expanded clones than CD4+. Low clonal expansion, among the lowest seen, marked partial responders at 0.1-3.0 mg/kg. At 0.1 to 3.0 mg/kg, clonal expansion of CD4+ and CD8+ blood T cells had occurred by week 6.

The V gene is TRBV9, the J gene TRBJ1-5; D remains unclear. This TCR was sampled from an adult with an advanced solid tumor such as melanoma, head and neck, liver or kidney cancer. The material sequenced was CD4+ or CD8+ T cells sorted from blood, taken in a trial of the OX40 agonist ivuxolimab. The DNA for the CDR3 is TGTGCCAGCAGTACTGGACTCAATCAGCCCCAGCATTTT. Its translation: CASSTGLNQPQHF.